A selection of T cell receptor beta chains follows, all from one sample in a study of OX40 agonist ivuxolimab in advanced cancers. Measured with immunoSEQ multiplex PCR; TCRdb has only the in-frame clones, and not every one. The sample includes over 70,000 clones, about 88% of them seen just once. The starting material was CD4+ or CD8+ T cells sorted from blood, obtained in a trial of the OX40 agonist ivuxolimab. The receptors shown here come from an adult with an advanced solid tumor such as melanoma, head and neck, liver or kidney cancer. The CDR3 runs from the conserved cysteine through the conserved F or W. D genes are given only for firm matches. Not every row has a clone size; where given, it reads once, few, many or a size class.

size: .; V: TRBV5-6; D: TRBD2; J: TRBJ2-7; CDR3: CASSSTSGVYEQYF; DNA: TGTGCCAGCAGCTCCACTAGCGGGGTCTACGAGCAGTACTTC
size: .; V: TRBV5-1; D: TRBD1; J: TRBJ2-1; CDR3: CASSAWDRGHVNEQFF; DNA: TGCGCCAGCAGCGCATGGGACAGGGGGCACGTGAATGAGCAGTTCTTC
size: .; V: TRBV6-5; D: .; J: TRBJ1-1; CDR3: CASREGAEAFF; DNA: TGTGCCAGCAGGGAGGGGGCTGAAGCTTTCTTT
size: .; V: TRBV7-9; D: .; J: TRBJ2-7; CDR3: CASSWVGQPHEQYF; DNA: TGTGCCAGCAGCTGGGTCGGTCAACCCCACGAGCAGTACTTC
size: .; V: TRBV5-1; D: .; J: TRBJ1-1; CDR3: CASSFRGGTEAFF; DNA: TGCGCCAGCAGCTTTCGAGGGGGAACTGAAGCTTTCTTT
size: .; V: TRBV10-3; D: .; J: TRBJ2-3; CDR3: CATGALEGGDTQYF; DNA: TGTGCCACCGGGGCCTTAGAGGGAGGAGATACGCAGTATTTT
size: .; V: TRBV5-1; D: .; J: TRBJ2-3; CDR3: CASSLGRGPSTDTQYF; DNA: TGCGCCAGCAGCTTGGGGCGGGGCCCTAGCACAGATACGCAGTATTTT
size: .; V: TRBV19; D: TRBD1; J: TRBJ1-2; CDR3: CASSRDSLNYGYTF; DNA: TGTGCCAGTAGTCGGGACAGCCTTAACTATGGCTACACCTTC
size: .; V: TRBV23-1; D: .; J: TRBJ2-1; CDR3: CASSQSEGGAREQFF; DNA: TGCGCCAGCAGTCAATCGGAGGGGGGGGCCAGGGAGCAGTTCTTC
size: .; V: TRBV19; D: TRBD1; J: TRBJ1-5; CDR3: CASSTQGAGNQPQHF; DNA: TGTGCCAGTAGTACACAGGGGGCTGGCAATCAGCCCCAGCATTTT
size: .; V: TRBV7-2; D: .; J: TRBJ2-1; CDR3: CASSLGEARNEQFF; DNA: TGTGCCAGCAGCTTAGGGGAGGCCCGAAATGAGCAGTTCTTC
size: .; V: TRBV6-1; D: .; J: TRBJ2-7; CDR3: CASSEAPTASYEQYF; DNA: TGTGCCAGCAGTGAAGCCCCCACAGCCTCCTACGAGCAGTACTTC
size: .; V: TRBV30; D: .; J: TRBJ1-5; CDR3: CAWSAGTPNQPQHF; DNA: TGTGCCTGGAGTGCCGGGACACCCAATCAGCCCCAGCATTTT
size: .; V: TRBV6-1; D: .; J: TRBJ1-5; CDR3: CASSVRANQPQHF; DNA: TGTGCCAGCAGTGTCCGGGCCAATCAGCCCCAGCATTTT
size: .; V: TRBV7-8; D: .; J: TRBJ2-5; CDR3: CASSLFGGLMLETQYF; DNA: TGTGCCAGCAGCTTATTCGGGGGTTTGATGTTAGAGACCCAGTACTTC
size: .; V: TRBV18; D: TRBD2; J: TRBJ2-3; CDR3: CASAATQRGGYTQYF; DNA: TGTGCCAGCGCCGCCACCCAGCGGGGGGGCTATACGCAGTATTTT
size: .; V: TRBV7-2; D: .; J: TRBJ1-6; CDR3: CASSLSGYNSPPHF; DNA: TGTGCCAGCAGCTTATCAGGGTACAATTCACCCCCCCACTTT
size: .; V: TRBV29-1; D: TRBD1; J: TRBJ2-7; CDR3: CSVSGQGSYEQYF; DNA: TGCAGCGTTTCGGGACAGGGCTCCTACGAGCAGTACTTC
size: .; V: TRBV5-1; D: .; J: TRBJ2-7; CDR3: CASARTEAYEQYF; DNA: TGCGCCAGCGCTAGGACAGAGGCCTACGAGCAGTACTTC
size: .; V: TRBV19; D: TRBD2; J: TRBJ2-3; CDR3: CASSVLAGGSTDTQYF; DNA: TGTGCCAGTAGTGTCTTAGCGGGGGGGAGCACAGATACGCAGTATTTT
size: .; V: TRBV28; D: TRBD1; J: TRBJ1-2; CDR3: CASSSGQVYGYTF; DNA: TGTGCCAGCAGCTCCGGACAGGTCTATGGCTACACCTTC
size: .; V: TRBV4-2; D: .; J: TRBJ2-5; CDR3: CASSQDGSSGQETQYF; DNA: TGTGCCAGCAGCCAAGACGGATCCAGCGGCCAAGAGACCCAGTACTTC
size: .; V: TRBV13; D: .; J: TRBJ2-2; CDR3: CASSKGDRINTGELFF; DNA: TGTGCCAGCAGCAAGGGGGATAGGATCAACACCGGGGAGCTGTTTTTT
size: .; V: TRBV9; D: TRBD1; J: TRBJ2-1; CDR3: CASSETQGVSYNEQFF; DNA: TGTGCCAGCAGCGAGACCCAGGGGGTCTCCTACAATGAGCAGTTCTTC
size: few; V: TRBV27; D: .; J: TRBJ2-7; CDR3: CASRTKYEQYF; DNA: TGTGCCAGCAGAACGAAGTACGAGCAGTACTTC
size: .; V: TRBV5-1; D: .; J: TRBJ2-3; CDR3: CASSLREADTQYF; DNA: TGCGCCAGCAGCTTGAGGGAGGCAGATACGCAGTATTTT
size: few; V: TRBV9; D: .; J: TRBJ1-1; CDR3: CASRKSGAITEAFF; DNA: TGTGCCAGCAGGAAATCTGGAGCCATCACTGAAGCTTTCTTT
size: .; V: TRBV15; D: .; J: TRBJ2-1; CDR3: CATSSGGLSYNEQFF; DNA: TGTGCCACCAGCAGCGGGGGGCTCTCCTACAATGAGCAGTTCTTC
size: once; V: TRBV2; D: TRBD2; J: TRBJ2-1; CDR3: CASSELAGGYEQFF; DNA: TGTGCCAGCAGTGAACTAGCGGGGGGGTATGAGCAGTTCTTC
size: .; V: TRBV6-6; D: .; J: TRBJ1-6; CDR3: CASLPGSSYNSPLHF; DNA: TGTGCCAGCCTCCCCGGGAGCTCCTATAATTCACCCCTCCACTTT
size: .; V: TRBV6-1; D: .; J: TRBJ1-6; CDR3: CASSEVAVNSPLHF; DNA: TGTGCCAGCAGTGAAGTTGCAGTGAATTCACCCCTCCACTTT
size: .; V: TRBV18; D: .; J: TRBJ1-1; CDR3: CASSPIRPHAEAFF; DNA: TGTGCCAGCTCACCAATCCGGCCGCACGCTGAAGCTTTCTTT
size: few; V: TRBV6-5; D: .; J: TRBJ1-1; CDR3: CASRRTGAGAEAFF; DNA: TGTGCCAGCAGAAGAACAGGTGCAGGTGCTGAAGCTTTCTTT
size: .; V: TRBV9; D: TRBD1; J: TRBJ2-4; CDR3: CASSAPSGTGKDQVKAKNIQYF; DNA: TGTGCCAGCAGCGCTCCATCCGGGACAGGGAAGGACCAGGTTAAAGCCAAAAACATTCAGTACTTC
size: .; V: TRBV6-1; D: .; J: TRBJ2-7; CDR3: CASSPGSEQYF; DNA: TGTGCCAGCAGTCCTGGTAGCGAGCAGTACTTC
size: .; V: TRBV19; D: .; J: TRBJ2-1; CDR3: CASSISRAEQFF; DNA: TGTGCCAGTAGTATATCAAGAGCTGAGCAGTTCTTC
size: .; V: TRBV9; D: TRBD2; J: TRBJ2-1; CDR3: CASSDLRGGSSNEQFF; DNA: TGTGCCAGCAGCGACCTTCGGGGGGGCAGTAGCAATGAGCAGTTCTTC
size: .; V: TRBV2; D: .; J: TRBJ1-2; CDR3: CATATNYGYTF; DNA: TGTGCCACCGCCACTAACTATGGCTACACCTTC
size: few; V: TRBV6-5; D: .; J: TRBJ1-3; CDR3: CASRPGPNSGNTIYF; DNA: TGTGCCAGCAGACCGGGACCTAACTCTGGAAACACCATATATTTT
size: once; V: TRBV6-1; D: TRBD1; J: TRBJ2-5; CDR3: CASSAQGVWETQYF; DNA: TGTGCCAGCAGTGCGCAGGGGGTTTGGGAGACCCAGTACTTC
size: .; V: TRBV5-1; D: TRBD2; J: TRBJ2-1; CDR3: CASSSSGTSGFDEQFF; DNA: TGCGCCAGCAGCTCGTCCGGGACTAGCGGTTTCGATGAGCAGTTCTTC
size: .; V: TRBV9; D: .; J: TRBJ2-1; CDR3: CASSVARVPRYNEQFF; DNA: TGTGCCAGCAGCGTAGCTAGGGTCCCCCGCTACAATGAGCAGTTCTTC
size: .; V: TRBV18; D: .; J: TRBJ2-7; CDR3: CASSPAEEQYF; DNA: TGTGCCAGCTCACCCGCCGAGGAGCAGTACTTC
size: .; V: TRBV7-2; D: TRBD1; J: TRBJ1-2; CDR3: CASSLGGQNYGYTF; DNA: TGTGCCAGCAGCTTAGGGGGACAGAACTATGGCTACACCTTC
size: .; V: TRBV2; D: TRBD1; J: TRBJ1-2; CDR3: CASREHAGTGRGGYGYTF; DNA: TGTGCCAGCAGAGAACACGCCGGGACAGGCCGCGGGGGGTATGGCTACACCTTC
size: .; V: TRBV11-2; D: TRBD2; J: TRBJ2-2; CDR3: CASSRPGLGDTGELFF; DNA: TGTGCCAGCAGCCGACCGGGACTAGGTGACACCGGGGAGCTGTTTTTT
size: .; V: TRBV30; D: .; J: TRBJ2-3; CDR3: CAWSLSRRADTQYF; DNA: TGTGCCTGGAGTCTATCTAGGAGGGCAGATACGCAGTATTTT
size: .; V: TRBV7-8; D: TRBD1; J: TRBJ2-3; CDR3: CASSNRGPRTDTQYF; DNA: TGTGCCAGCAGCAACAGGGGGCCCCGCACAGATACGCAGTATTTT
size: .; V: TRBV27; D: .; J: TRBJ1-6; CDR3: CASSLSQGSHSPLHF; DNA: TGTGCCAGCAGTTTATCTCAGGGTTCTCATTCACCCCTCCACTTT
size: .; V: TRBV5-1; D: .; J: TRBJ2-3; CDR3: CASSLQGLDTQYF; DNA: TGCGCCAGCAGCTTGCAAGGGTTAGATACGCAGTATTTT